This T cell receptor (beta chain) was captured by sequencing in a study of long-term antiretroviral therapy in people with HIV. Study information: The earliest samples predate the 2015 immediate-ART recommendation by about a decade.

This clone occurred a few times. Its antigen remains unknown. Everyone in the study who had HIV was treated in the United States. Specimens held about 0.9-10 million cryopreserved PBMC prior to DNA extraction. The trim removed 2 bases at V and 2 bases at J, leaving 5 bases unmatched. Germline V gives CDR1 LNHDA, CDR2 SQIVND (reference sequence). The CDR3 totals 15 residues. Overall study findings and caveats: Repertoires in HIV (unlike those of controls) had narrower CDR3 length ranges.

Sequencing relied on immunoSEQ assay v3.0, run at survey level. Assay used: immunoSEQ multiplex PCR; TCRdb lists only in-frame clones, some missing. The data contain 15,000 or so clones, 80% to 85% of them singletons. This receptor was identified in a woman aged 40-49 years with HIV. The sample here was unsorted PBMCs, taken 1.8 years before starting antiretroviral therapy. This chain connects TRBV19 to TRBJ2-7; 8 bases are shared with TRBD2. The CDR3, as DNA: TGTGCCAGTAGTATAAGAAGCGGGGGTACCTACGAGCAGTACTTC. Protein product: CASSIRSGGTYEQYF. Supplemented by reference TRBV19 and TRBJ2-7, the full variable domain reads DGGITQSPKYLFRKEGQNVTLSCEQNLNHDAMYWYRQDPGQGLRLIYYSQIVNDFQKGDIAEGYSVSREKKESFPLTVTSAQKNPTAFYLCASSIRSGGTYEQYFGPGTRLTVT.